The 10 T cell receptor beta chains in this list originate from one sample, sequenced in a study of T-cell reconstitution after alpha-beta-depleted transplantation in children (dated by TCRdb to about 2016). Receptor libraries were prepared by PCR. Instrument used: Illumina HiSeq 2500. Molecular barcoding was employed in the preparation of TCR libraries, with unique molecular identifiers being used to normalize TCRbeta repertoire quantification. TCRdb passed the public sequencing reads through fastp at Q25 and MiXCR, retaining productive beta sequences. Rows matching on CDR3 protein sequence are summarized as one entry with the most common DNA and genes. This sample lists 550,000 to 600,000 distinct CDR3 sequences; about 21% were detected once. The ten biggest clones cover over 12% of the sample. Interpreted using the paper, the treatment or condition label stands for: allogeneic hematopoietic cell transplantation with graft depleted of TCRalphabeta T cells and CD19 B cells.

The sample here was PBMCs, mostly from graft donor cells, taken 360 days after TCRalphabeta/CD19-depleted stem cell transplant. The receptors stem from a boy under three years old who had a stem cell transplant for acute myeloid leukemia, so the T cells may come from the graft donor.

The CDR3 region is CSARVGRGQYF. As DNA, the CDR3 is TGCAGTGCTAGAGTAGGGCGAGGGCAGTATTTT. This chain links TRBV20-1 with TRBJ2-3; the D is unclear. CDR1 and CDR2 (germline): DFQATT, SNEGSKA (reference sequence). This CDR3 contains 11 residues. V dropped 1 base and J dropped 11 bases, with 10 bases sitting between them.

This clonotype was observed at least ten times. This chain connects TRBV18 to TRBJ2-5; D gene unclear. Germline CDR1 KGHSH, CDR2 LQKENI. V gave up 2 bases and J gave up 4 bases, with 8 bases separating them. The CDR3 sequence is 13 residues long. The CDR3 is CASSPGSGETQYF. CDR3 nucleotide sequence: TGTGCCAGCTCACCAGGGTCGGGAGAGACCCAGTACTTC.

In this sample, this clonotype turned up many times. This chain joins TRBV5-1 and TRBJ2-3; D remains ambiguous. V dropped 0 bases and J dropped 2 bases, with 10 bases sitting between them. Germline V gene lookup returns CDR1 SGHRS and CDR2 YFSETQ. The CDR3 runs to 15 residues. CDR3 in amino acids: CASSLEGILTDTQYF. The CDR3 nucleotides read TGCGCCAGCAGCTTGGAAGGGATACTCACAGATACGCAGTATTTT.

V is TRBV6-1 and J is TRBJ1-1; 7 positions agree with TRBD1. This CDR3 spans 13 amino acids. In germline, CDR1 is MNHNS, CDR2 SASEGT. The V gene end was trimmed by 7 bases and the J gene end by 6 bases; junction bases not matched to a gene: 8. DNA of the CDR3: TGTGCCAGCAAGACCACAGGGGTGGCTGAAGCTTTCTTT. Translation: CASKTTGVAEAFF.

This clonotype has ten or more counts. The chain links TRBV28 to TRBJ2-1, with a weak D call TRBD2 (6 bases). The length of the CDR3 is 17 residues. Deletions cut 4 bases from V and 8 bases from J, with 24 bases between. The germline V gene has CDR1 MDHEN and CDR2 SYDVKM. DNA for the CDR3: TGTGCCAGCAGTTCCACCCCCCGGGACTCCCAGGGCGATGAGCAGTTCTTC. Its translation is CASSSTPRDSQGDEQFF. The variable domain in full, with the rest retrieved from reference TRBV28 and TRBJ2-1, is DVKVTQSSRYLVKRTGEKVFLECVQDMDHENMFWYRQDPGLGLRLIYFSYDVKMKEKGDIPEGYSVSREKKERFSLILESASTNQTSMYLCASSSTPRDSQGDEQFFGPGTRLTVL.

The J gene is TRBJ2-5, the V gene TRBV20-1, with D maybe TRBD2 (7 bases). The CDR3 sequence is 14 residues long. Germline V lookup: CDR1 DFQATT, CDR2 SNEGSKA (reference sequence). The germline V and J ends were trimmed by 6 bases and 5 bases, with 19 bases remaining between them. The DNA of the CDR3 is TGCAGTGCCCCCTTGGGGGGGCTGACTGAGACCCAGTACTTC. This sequence encodes CSAPLGGLTETQYF.

The V gene is TRBV5-5, the J gene TRBJ1-2; possibly TRBD1 for D (6 bases). Trimming pared 4 bases from V and 5 bases from J, leaving 15 bases between. The V gene's germline CDR1 is SGHKS and CDR2 YYEKEE (reference sequence). This CDR3 is built from 14 residues. The CDR3 is CASSRAGGGYGYTF. In DNA, the CDR3 is TGTGCCAGCAGCCGGGCGGGGGGCGGGTATGGCTACACCTTC.

A few counts support this clonotype. The V call is TRBV12-3 or TRBV12-4, the J call TRBJ1-1; D unclear. The CDR3 runs 13 residues. The germline V and J ends were trimmed by 5 bases and 4 bases, with 11 bases remaining between them. CDR3 region: CASSPRMATEAFF. The DNA of the CDR3 is TGTGCCAGCAGTCCAAGGATGGCCACTGAAGCTTTCTTT.

This clonotype was seen many times. The chain employs TRBV27 and TRBJ2-3; maybe TRBD2 (7 bases). The germline V and J ends were trimmed by 1 base and 4 bases, with 18 bases remaining between them. CDR3 size: 17 residues. The germline CDR1 and CDR2 sequences are MNHEY and SMNVEV (reference sequence). CDR3 sequence reads: CASSLFGGAPPADTQYF. Here the CDR3 DNA reads TGTGCCAGCAGTTTATTTGGGGGGGCCCCGCCAGCAGATACGCAGTATTTT.

This clonotype was counted between two and nine times. This chain uses TRBV4-2 with TRBJ2-3, with TRBD2 matching 10 bases. V was pared by 2 bases and J by 5 bases, with 13 bases of the junction left unmatched. CDR1 LGHNA and CDR2 YNFKEQ come from the germline V gene. The CDR3 has 18 amino acids. In nucleotides, the CDR3 is TGTGCCAGCAGCCAACCCCAATGGGAGCGGGGGGGCCTAGATACGCAGTATTTT. Protein sequence: CASSQPQWERGGLDTQYF.